These T cell receptor beta chains were read from a single sample in a study of T cells in Graves' hyperthyroidism and ophthalmopathy. TCRdb itself ran the multiplex PCR reads through MiXCR, one entry per CDR3 protein. Counted here are about 770,000 distinct CDR3 sequences, 18% occurring once; the ten biggest clones make up roughly a sixth. The sequenced sample consisted of blood. The receptors derive from a woman aged 45-59 years with Graves' hyperthyroidism that later progressed to Graves' ophthalmopathy. The CDR3 runs from the conserved cysteine through the conserved F or W. A D gene is named only where the DNA matches it firmly.

cdr3_aa: CASSHYTEKDEKLFF; d_call: .; v_call: TRBV4-1
cdr3_aa: CSARDAGNRGYTF; d_call: .; v_call: TRBV20-1
cdr3_aa: CASSTGLAFEQFF; d_call: TRBD2; v_call: TRBV11-2
cdr3_aa: CASRRTDRGYGYTF; d_call: TRBD1; v_call: TRBV5-4
cdr3_aa: CASSPRGRENIQYF; d_call: .; v_call: TRBV12-3/TRBV12-4
cdr3_aa: CASSLAWSPNEKLFF; d_call: .; v_call: TRBV5-1
cdr3_aa: CASSQEVHRGQFF; d_call: TRBD1; v_call: TRBV3-1
cdr3_aa: CASSLVRDRNYNEQFF; d_call: TRBD1; v_call: TRBV5-1
cdr3_aa: CASSSGQGGDGYTF; d_call: .; v_call: TRBV9
cdr3_aa: CASSSGQGREEAFF; d_call: TRBD1; v_call: TRBV7-2
cdr3_aa: CASSTTGEGEQFF; d_call: TRBD2; v_call: TRBV12-3/TRBV12-4
cdr3_aa: CSARQGYNSPLHF; d_call: TRBD1; v_call: TRBV20-1
cdr3_aa: CASSDLLSYEQYF; d_call: .; v_call: TRBV6-1
cdr3_aa: CASSEQKNTEAFF; d_call: .; v_call: TRBV5-1
cdr3_aa: CASSQGDRVKETQYF; d_call: TRBD1; v_call: TRBV3-1
cdr3_aa: CASSLQGRPPLHF; d_call: .; v_call: TRBV7-9
cdr3_aa: CASTDRGGPNSPLHF; d_call: .; v_call: TRBV12-3/TRBV12-4
cdr3_aa: CASSFWSGGGDTQYF; d_call: TRBD2; v_call: TRBV7-2
cdr3_aa: CASSDSTGGGYTEAFF; d_call: TRBD1; v_call: TRBV6-1
cdr3_aa: CASSSLGGNTIYF; d_call: .; v_call: TRBV5-6
cdr3_aa: CASRETGTGYNEQFF; d_call: TRBD1; v_call: TRBV19
cdr3_aa: CASMGGTNTGELFF; d_call: TRBD2; v_call: TRBV5-1
cdr3_aa: CASHVGQRGFEAFF; d_call: TRBD1; v_call: TRBV19
cdr3_aa: CASSPRDASRDGYTF; d_call: .; v_call: TRBV18
cdr3_aa: CASSYSTGVDTQYF; d_call: TRBD1; v_call: TRBV6-5
cdr3_aa: CASSREANTEAFF; d_call: .; v_call: TRBV5-1
cdr3_aa: CASSLGATRDTQYF; d_call: .; v_call: TRBV5-1
cdr3_aa: CSASQGRMNTEAFF; d_call: .; v_call: TRBV20-1
cdr3_aa: CASRSLTGYTF; d_call: .; v_call: TRBV12-3/TRBV12-4
cdr3_aa: CASSSETGRAYEQYF; d_call: .; v_call: TRBV27
cdr3_aa: CASSGYMNTEAFF; d_call: .; v_call: TRBV2
cdr3_aa: CASIDLGQGSETQYF; d_call: TRBD1; v_call: TRBV6-1
cdr3_aa: CASSREFTDTQYF; d_call: .; v_call: TRBV14
cdr3_aa: CASRPTGGHQPQHF; d_call: .; v_call: TRBV19
cdr3_aa: CASSLVAENEQFF; d_call: .; v_call: TRBV7-9
cdr3_aa: CSVEDNLNTEAFF; d_call: .; v_call: TRBV29-1
cdr3_aa: CSASRRGRGTGELFF; d_call: TRBD2; v_call: TRBV20-1
cdr3_aa: CSAREGGWGNQPQHF; d_call: .; v_call: TRBV20-1
cdr3_aa: CASSPGFGGAEETQYF; d_call: .; v_call: TRBV5-4
cdr3_aa: CASSPVDPYEQYF; d_call: .; v_call: TRBV6-1
cdr3_aa: CASSSRALGRGWNEQFF; d_call: .; v_call: TRBV11-2
cdr3_aa: CASSRDAGSQETQYF; d_call: .; v_call: TRBV2
cdr3_aa: CASSVQGAGEKLFF; d_call: TRBD1; v_call: TRBV3-1
cdr3_aa: CASSLFGQYNEQFF; d_call: .; v_call: TRBV27
cdr3_aa: CASSEREAGETF; d_call: .; v_call: TRBV2
cdr3_aa: CASTEGDWGNQPQHF; d_call: .; v_call: TRBV19
cdr3_aa: CSVGQKNEKLFF; d_call: .; v_call: TRBV29-1
cdr3_aa: CAGGSDNTEAFF; d_call: .; v_call: TRBV12-5
cdr3_aa: CASRTRQGNQPQHF; d_call: TRBD1; v_call: TRBV19
cdr3_aa: CASIGWTGAPGNTIYF; d_call: TRBD1; v_call: TRBV19
cdr3_aa: CSATNDRGNTQPQHF; d_call: TRBD1; v_call: TRBV20-1
cdr3_aa: CASSPKIQSSGVSYEQYF; d_call: TRBD2; v_call: TRBV3-1
cdr3_aa: CASSPETGSIYEQYF; d_call: .; v_call: TRBV7-9
cdr3_aa: CASSSQGVPYEQYF; d_call: TRBD1; v_call: TRBV7-9